In its sample, the clone carrying this T cell receptor beta chain ranks as large (0.1 to 1%). What it recognizes is unknown. This specimen belongs to a study of OX40 agonist ivuxolimab in advanced cancers. TCRdb's table, derived via immunoSEQ multiplex PCR, lists solely in-frame clones and lacks some. The data contain tens of thousands of clones, more than 70% of them singletons. Study-wide findings and caveats: It was not determined which antigens were specifically recognized by the peripheral T cells that had undergone clonal expansion. There was clonal expansion of CD4+ and CD8+ blood T cells by week 6 at 0.1 to 3.0 mg/kg.

Prior autoimmune disease or systemic immunosuppression barred patients. CDR3 length equals 14 residues. Germline V lookup: CDR1 SGDLS, CDR2 YYNGEE. The germline V and J ends were trimmed by 5 bases and 6 bases, with 15 bases remaining between them. The gene calls are TRBV9 and TRBJ2-1, with a weak D call TRBD2 (7 bases). This receptor was identified in an adult with an advanced solid tumor such as melanoma, head and neck, liver or kidney cancer. This sample comprised CD4+ or CD8+ T cells sorted from blood, obtained in a trial of the OX40 agonist ivuxolimab. The CDR3 region has the DNA TGTGCCAGCAGGAGCGGGACAATGGGCAATGAGCAGTTCTTC. As protein: CASRSGTMGNEQFF.